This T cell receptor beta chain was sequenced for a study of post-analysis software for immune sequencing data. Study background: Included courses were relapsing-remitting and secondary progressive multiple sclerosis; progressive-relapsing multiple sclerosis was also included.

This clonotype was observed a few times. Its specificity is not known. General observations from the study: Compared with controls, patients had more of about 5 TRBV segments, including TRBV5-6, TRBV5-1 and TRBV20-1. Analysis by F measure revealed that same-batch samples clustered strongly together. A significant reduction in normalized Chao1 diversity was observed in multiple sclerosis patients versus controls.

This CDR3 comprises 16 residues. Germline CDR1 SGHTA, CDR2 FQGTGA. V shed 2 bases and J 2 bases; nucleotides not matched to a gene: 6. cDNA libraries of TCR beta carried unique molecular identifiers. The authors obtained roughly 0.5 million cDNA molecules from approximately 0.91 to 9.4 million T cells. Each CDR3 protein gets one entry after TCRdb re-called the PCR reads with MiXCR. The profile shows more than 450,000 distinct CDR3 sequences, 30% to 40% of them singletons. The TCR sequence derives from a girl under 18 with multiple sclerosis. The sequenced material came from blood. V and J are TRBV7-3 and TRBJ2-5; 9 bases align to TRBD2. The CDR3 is CASSLRLAGTQETQYF. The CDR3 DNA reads TGTGCCAGCAGCTTACGGCTAGCGGGGACTCAAGAGACCCAGTACTTC.